One and the same sample provided the 9 T cell receptor beta chains below, sequenced in a study of metastatic and nonmetastatic thyroid tumors. TCRdb reassembled clones from the PCR reads with MiXCR. Of roughly 32,000 clones listed, 7% to 8% were seen once; the top ten hold 35% to 50%. No patient received treatment before thyroid surgery. Material for sequencing was blood. These receptors were collected from a female donor with papillary thyroid cancer or a benign thyroid nodule (not recorded which). Some clones in this sample may be carry-over from other donors' samples.

This clone was seen repeatedly, ten times or more. CDR3 sequence (DNA): TGTGCCAGCTCACCATTGGGACAGGGGTCCTACAATGAGCAGTTCTTC. Residues: CASSPLGQGSYNEQFF. The V gene is TRBV18, the J gene TRBJ2-1; 10 bases are shared with TRBD1. Germline loops: CDR1 KGHSH, CDR2 LQKENI. The V gene end was trimmed by 2 bases and the J gene end by 1 base; junction bases not matched to a gene: 2. The CDR3 runs to 16 residues.

This clone was picked up many times. The chain has TRBV20-1 and TRBJ2-7, with 7 bases matching TRBD2. The germline V gene encodes CDR1 DFQATT and CDR2 SNEGSKA (reference sequence). Losses at the gene ends were 2 bases for V and 2 bases for J; bases not matched to a gene: 9. The CDR3 has 15 amino acids. The CDR3 coding sequence is TGCAGTGCTAGACAAGGACTAGTAATCCCCTACGAGCAGTACTTC. It translates to CSARQGLVIPYEQYF.

This clone turned up a few times. The V gene is TRBV12-3 or TRBV12-4, the J gene TRBJ2-7, with D tentatively TRBD1 (6 bases). V lost 8 bases and J lost 2, with 16 bases in between. This CDR3 is 14 amino acids long. Here the CDR3 reads CASCPRDKAYEQYF. The CDR3 DNA follows: TGTGCCAGCTGCCCCCGGGACAAAGCCTACGAGCAGTACTTC.

This clone was seen ten or more times. V and J are TRBV7-3 and TRBJ2-1; D is perhaps TRBD1 or TRBD2 (6 bases each). Trimming removed 0 bases from V and 8 bases from J, with 14 bases in between. Per germline, CDR1 SGHTA and CDR2 FQGTGA. This CDR3 is built from 15 residues. The CDR3: CASSLTRGTHDEQFF. The DNA of the CDR3 is TGTGCCAGCAGCTTAACTAGGGGGACTCATGATGAGCAGTTCTTC.

This clone was recorded many times. The V and J genes are TRBV7-2 and TRBJ1-5; D possibly corresponds to TRBD1 (6 bases). The CDR3 runs to 14 residues. Germline lookup yields CDR1 SGHTA and CDR2 FQGNSA. V was shortened by 5 bases and J by 5 bases, with 13 bases between the two germline ends. In nucleotides, the CDR3 is TGTGCCAGCAGCCAGGGGCAGGGCCATCAGCCCCAGCATTTT. Translation: CASSQGQGHQPQHF.

This chain links TRBV9 with TRBJ2-7; D gene ambiguous. The germline V gene encodes CDR1 SGDLS and CDR2 YYNGEE. V was shortened by 3 bases and J by 4 bases, with 17 bases between the two germline ends. The CDR3 runs to 15 residues. CDR3 in amino acids: CASSASGNGLYEQYF. The CDR3 region has the DNA TGTGCCAGCAGCGCGAGTGGGAACGGTTTATACGAGCAGTACTTC.

This clone was observed a handful of times. This may be a read error: a much more frequent sequence differs by one nucleotide. V and J are TRBV9 and TRBJ2-3; D tentatively reads TRBD1 or TRBD2 (6 bases each). V shed 0 bases and J shed 9 bases, with 17 bases lying between them. Germline V CDR1 and CDR2: SGDLS, YYNGEE. The CDR3 spans 15 residues. The CDR3 bases are TGTGCCAGCAGCGTAGAGAGGTCTAGGGGGGACACGCAGTATTTT. This gives the protein CASSVERSRGDTQYF.

At least ten counts were recorded for this clone. The V call is TRBV7-3, the J call TRBJ2-1; the match to TRBD2 covers 9 bases. The CDR3 loop spans 16 amino acids. Losses at the gene ends were 2 bases for V and 8 bases for J; bases not matched to a gene: 10. CDR1 and CDR2 from the germline V gene are SGHTA and FQGTGA. CDR3 DNA sequence: TGTGCCAGCAGCTTATGGGTTAGCGGGAGTCGGGATGAGCAGTTCTTC. Protein: CASSLWVSGSRDEQFF.

Worth noting for this clone: It may be a read error: a sequence one base away is much more abundant. The J gene is TRBJ1-1, the V gene TRBV18; D is ambiguous. Germline V gives CDR1 KGHSH, CDR2 LQKENI. V lost 5 bases and J 1 base, leaving 8 bases between the germline ends. The CDR3 totals 13 residues. CDR3 sequence: CASSVERNTEAFF. The CDR3 DNA sequence: TGTGCCAGCTCAGTGGAACGGAACACTGAAGCTTTCTTT.